These 17 T cell receptor beta chains were all obtained from the same sample, sequenced in a study of Tregs in tolerant kidney transplant recipients. Sequencing was performed with immunoSEQ multiplex PCR; in TCRdb, only in-frame clones are kept and a portion is missing. This table holds approximately 50,000 clones. Sequencing used CD4+ T cells from blood, obtained before the transplant. These receptors came from a human donor who received a combined kidney and bone marrow transplant.

Turning to this clone: The read gets to within 3 residues of the CDR3 end, and the germline J gene fills in the rest. V and J are TRBV29-1 and TRBJ2-3; 15 bases align to TRBD2. CDR3 size: 14 residues. CDR1 and CDR2 (germline): SQVTM, ANQGSEA. V was clipped by 5 bases and J by 5 bases; unmatched bases: 2. CDR3 amino acids: CSVMGLAGGDTQYF. CDR3 DNA (partial): TGCAGCGTTATGGGACTAGCGGGAGGAGATACG.

To note about this clone: The CDR3 end falls 3 residues outside the read, so it is completed with the germline J gene. This chain joins TRBV5-6 and TRBJ1-2; weak D call: TRBD1 (5 bases). Germline-derived CDR1 and CDR2 are SGHDT and YYEEEE. The CDR3 is 13 residues long. V was pared by 2 bases and J by 2 bases, with 7 bases between. Partial CDR3 DNA: TGTGCCAGCAGCTTTCAGGGAAACTATGGC. It is translated as CASSFQGNYG. The full CDR3 reads CASSFQGNYGYTF.

A word on this clone: The read terminates 3 residues ahead of where the CDR3 ends, so the germline J gene completes it. The rearrangement joins TRBV7-2 to TRBJ1-2, with a possible D match to TRBD1 (5 bases). The germline CDR1 and CDR2 sequences are SGHTA and FQGNSA. The CDR3 runs to 15 residues. The V gene lost 5 bases and the J gene lost 5 bases, with 18 bases spanning the gap. Here the CDR3 reads CASSPTRRQSYGYTF. CDR3 bases read: TGTGCCAGCAGCCCGACCCGTAGACAGAGTTATGGC. The complete variable domain, with remaining parts taken from reference TRBV7-2 and TRBJ1-2, reads GAGVSQSPSNKVTEKGKDVELRCDPISGHTALYWYRQSLGQGLEFLIYFQGNSAPDKSGLPSDRFSAERTGGSVSTLTIQRTQQEDSAVYLCASSPTRRQSYGYTFGSGTRLTVV.

Regarding this clone: Coverage ceases 3 residues before the CDR3 finishes, and the germline J gene fills in the end. The genes are TRBV18 and TRBJ1-3, with D possibly being TRBD1 (5 bases). V dropped 5 bases and J dropped 3 bases, with 17 bases sitting between them. The CDR3 is made up of 16 amino acids. From germline, CDR1 is KGHSH and CDR2 LQKENI. The covered CDR3 bases are TGTGCCAGCTCAAACAGGAGTTCTTCCAATGGAAACACC. Its protein product is CASSNRSSSNGNT. The full CDR3 sequence reads CASSNRSSSNGNTIYF.

With regard to this clone: The read ends 3 residues before the CDR3 terminus; that terminus is restored from the germline J gene. This chain uses TRBV19 with TRBJ1-2; 8 bases are a match to TRBD1. This CDR3 is built from 14 residues. Germline V gene lookup returns CDR1 LNHDA and CDR2 SQIVND (reference sequence). V dropped 5 bases and J dropped 4; count of bases not matched to a gene: 6. CDR3 DNA, as far as it was read: TGTGCCAGTAGTCCGTGGGACAGGAGCTATGGC. Amino acids: CASSPWDRSYG. The entire CDR3 protein is CASSPWDRSYGYTF.

With respect to this clone: The read stops 3 residues short of the end of the CDR3; the missing end is completed from the germline J gene. This chain joins TRBV2 and TRBJ2-1; 11 positions match TRBD2. CDR3 size: 17 residues. J lost 4 bases, V lost 4 bases, and 9 bases had no gene match. CDR1 and CDR2 from the germline V gene are SNHLY and FYNNEI. Partial CDR3 DNA: TGTGCCAGCAGTGCAGCCGAACTAGCGGGAGCTTACAATGAG. Translating gives CASSAAELAGAYNE. The whole CDR3 region reads CASSAAELAGAYNEQFF.

As concerns this clone: Read sequence stops 3 residues before the CDR3 end, and the germline J gene provides the missing end. The rearrangement uses TRBV23-1 and TRBJ2-2; D may be TRBD1 (5 bases). TRBV23-1 is an ORF for which the function is uncertain. The V end was cut by 6 bases, the J end by 1 base, with 12 bases between. CDR3 size: 15 residues. CDR3 bases read: TGCGCCAGCAGCCATCCCGACAGGAACACCGGGGAG. Amino acids: CASSHPDRNTGE. The full CDR3 protein reads CASSHPDRNTGELFF.

The DNA read from the CDR3 is TGTGCCAGCAGTGAAGTGGTGTACAGGGAA. This sequence encodes CASSEVVYRE. The whole CDR3 is CASSEVVYREAFF. J is TRBJ1-1 and V is TRBV6-1, with TRBD1 as a possible D gene (5 bases). The CDR3 end lies 3 residues beyond the end of the read and is filled in from the germline J gene. Germline CDR1 is MNHNS and CDR2 is SASEGT. The CDR3 has 13 residues.

In the case of this clone: The sequence runs out 3 residues before the end of the CDR3; the remainder is reconstructed from the germline J gene. This sequence joins TRBV2 and TRBJ2-3; 12 nucleotides align to TRBD2. This CDR3 region has 16 residues. The V and J ends lost 3 bases and 7 bases, in that order; junction bases with no gene match: 8. CDR1 is SNHLY, CDR2 FYNNEI, per germline. The DNA read from the CDR3 is TGTGCCAGCAGTGAGCCCTCTAGCGGGGGGGCGAATACG. Protein sequence: CASSEPSSGGANT. The full CDR3 reads CASSEPSSGGANTQYF.

On this clone itself: The sequence runs out 3 residues before the end of the CDR3; the remainder is reconstructed from the germline J gene. The rearrangement links TRBV5-1 to TRBJ2-2; D is undetermined. Germline CDR1 is SGHRS and CDR2 is YFSETQ. Deletions cut 0 bases from V and 7 bases from J, with 4 bases between. This CDR3 comprises 12 residues. The sequenced part of the CDR3 DNA is TGCGCCAGCAGCTTGGGTATCGGGGAG. It specifies CASSLGIGE. The entire CDR3 sequence reads CASSLGIGELFF.

In regard to this clone: The read falls 3 residues short of the CDR3 end, and the missing part is taken from the germline J gene. The chain employs TRBV7-2 and TRBJ2-2, with D tentatively TRBD1 (5 bases). Trimming removed 2 bases from V and 7 bases from J, with 14 bases in between. This CDR3 region has 15 residues. Germline CDR1 SGHTA, CDR2 FQGNSA. The CDR3 is CASSLRQGKGGELFF. Partial CDR3 DNA: TGTGCCAGCAGCTTACGGCAGGGAAAAGGCGGGGAG. Full variable domain (missing parts from reference TRBV7-2 and TRBJ2-2): GAGVSQSPSNKVTEKGKDVELRCDPISGHTALYWYRQSLGQGLEFLIYFQGNSAPDKSGLPSDRFSAERTGGSVSTLTIQRTQQEDSAVYLCASSLRQGKGGELFFGEGSRLTVL.

With respect to this clone: The CDR3 goes on 3 residues after the read ends, and that part is filled in from the germline J gene. The chain joins TRBV18 to TRBJ2-5; a weak D match, TRBD2 (6 bases). CDR1 is KGHSH and CDR2 is LQKENI in the germline V gene. V shed 3 bases and J shed 1 base, with 18 bases lying between them. The CDR3 has 17 amino acids. The sequenced CDR3 bases are TGTGCCAGCTCACCCCCGGGGGACCCCTTTGCCCAAGAGACC. It translates to CASSPPGDPFAQET. The whole CDR3 sequence is CASSPPGDPFAQETQYF.

As to this clone: Sequencing ends 3 residues short of the CDR3 end; the germline J gene provides the rest. The chain employs TRBV7-6 and TRBJ2-5, with 8 bases matching TRBD1. V trimming: 5 bases; J trimming: 1 base; junction bases outside the gene matches: 6. CDR1 is SGHVS and CDR2 is FNYEAQ in the germline V gene. CDR3 size: 15 residues. The CDR3 spells CASSPRDRIQETQYF. The CDR3 DNA, read in part, is TGTGCCAGCAGCCCCAGGGACAGGATCCAAGAGACC.

As to this clone: The sequenced fragment ends 3 residues before the CDR3 boundary, so the rest is inferred from the germline J gene. The V and J genes are TRBV19 and TRBJ1-3, with no clear D. V gave up 5 bases and J gave up 4 bases, with 6 bases separating them. Germline V gene data show CDR1 as LNHDA and CDR2 as SQIVND (reference sequence). The CDR3 totals 12 residues. The DNA read from the CDR3 is TGTGCCAGTAGTGCGTTAGGAAACACC. Its translation is CASSALGNT. The whole CDR3 reads CASSALGNTIYF.

As for this clone: The read falls 3 residues short of the CDR3 end, and the missing part is taken from the germline J gene. V gene TRBV7-2 combines with J gene TRBJ1-2; D unclear. Germline-derived CDR1 and CDR2 are SGHTA and FQGNSA. The V end was cut by 2 bases, the J end by 7 bases, with 8 bases between. The CDR3 extends over 12 amino acids. The CDR3 sequence is CASSLYSGGYTF. CDR3 DNA (partial): TGTGCCAGCAGCTTATATAGTGGTGGC.

Notes on this clone: The read finishes 3 residues shy of the CDR3 end, and the germline J gene is used to complete it. The V call is TRBV5-4, the J call TRBJ1-1; no firm D call. The CDR3 spans 13 residues. Trimming cost V 1 base and J 4 bases, with 8 bases left between them. Germline CDR1 is SGHNT and CDR2 is YYREEE (reference sequence). CDR3 in amino acids: CASSLWAATEAFF. The sequenced CDR3 bases are TGTGCCAGCAGCTTGTGGGCTGCCACTGAA.

A note on this clone: The CDR3 is cut off 3 residues early in the read; its end comes from the germline J gene. The chain is built from TRBV19 and TRBJ2-5, with 11 bases identical to TRBD1. V shed 4 bases, J shed 7 bases, and the junction held 17 bases outside the gene matches. The CDR3 extends over 18 amino acids. The germline gives CDR1 LNHDA, CDR2 SQIVND (reference sequence). The DNA read from the CDR3 is TGTGCCAGTAGTAGCCCCGGGACAGGGGGTAGTTGGTCAGGGACC. Translation: CASSSPGTGGSWSGT. The whole CDR3 protein reads CASSSPGTGGSWSGTQYF.